This T cell receptor (beta chain) emerged from a study of cytomegalovirus exposure and HLA in healthy donors. The method was immunoSEQ multiplex PCR; TCRdb's version includes in-frame clones alone and lacks a portion of them. This sample yields roughly 270,000 clones, of which roughly 90% are seen a single time; over 0.85% belongs to the top ten. The study's findings and limits: Specificity of a few CMV-associated chains for CMV antigens was verified in vitro. According to a subsequent analysis, TCR clusters identified in the first cohort showed a tendency to co-occur across the 100 to 150 validation repertoires.

Unmatched junction bases numbered 7, after V lost 5 bases and J lost 6 bases. The CDR3 is made up of 14 amino acids. Germline V CDR1 and CDR2: MDHEN, SYDVKM. About this clone itself: Its target is unknown.

Sample: PBMCs. The chain uses TRBV28 and TRBJ1-5; 7 bases align to TRBD1. The clonotype was recovered from a woman younger than 30 in good health and CMV-seronegative. For the CDR3, the DNA is TGTGCCAGCAGTCGACAGGGAGGTGGTCAGCCCCAGCATTTT. It translates to CASSRQGGGQPQHF.